Shown below are 29 T cell receptor beta chains from a single sample sequenced in a study of T cell responses to AZD1222 COVID-19 vaccine. Clones were read by immunoSEQ multiplex PCR, and TCRdb kept only the in-frame ones, dropping some. The sample has fewer than 150,000 clones; approximately 93% are singletons. The sequences come from peripheral blood, collected on day 0 of AZD1222 vaccination. These receptor sequences come from an adult in good health.

V and J are TRBV30 and TRBJ1-5, with D perhaps TRBD1 (5 bases). Per germline, CDR1 GTSNPN and CDR2 SVGIG (reference sequence). This CDR3 comprises 15 residues. V lost 4 bases and J lost 1, with 14 bases in between. CDR3 amino acids: CAWNLRGGSNQPQHF. CDR3 bases: TGTGCCTGGAACCTCCGGGGGGGAAGCAATCAGCCCCAGCATTTT.

This clone was seen just once. V gene TRBV6-5 combines with J gene TRBJ1-2; D is perhaps TRBD1 (5 bases). The germline V gene encodes CDR1 MNHEY and CDR2 SVGAGI. The V and J ends lost 6 bases and 0 bases respectively, with 11 bases between them. The CDR3 has 14 residues. The CDR3 coding sequence is TGTGCCAGCAGGGGACGGATAACTAACTATGGCTACACCTTC. Protein product: CASRGRITNYGYTF.

The chain couples TRBV3-1 (or the pseudogene TRBV3-2) to TRBJ1-2; D uncertain. The CDR3 is 16 residues long. Germline CDR1 and CDR2: LGHDT and YNNKEL (reference sequence). The germline V and J ends were trimmed by 1 base and 4 bases, with 16 bases remaining between them. CDR3 bases: TGTGCCAGCAGCCAAGGGGCGGGTGCCCTCAGCTATGGCTACACCTTC. It specifies CASSQGAGALSYGYTF.

This chain joins TRBV2 and TRBJ2-5, with 7 bases identical to TRBD1. The junction had 7 bases not matched to a gene; V was cut back by 4 bases and J by 2 bases. Germline-derived CDR1 and CDR2 are SNHLY and FYNNEI. CDR3 length equals 15 residues. This chain's CDR3 is CASSGMTGRQETQYF. The CDR3, as DNA: TGTGCCAGCAGTGGGATGACAGGGCGACAAGAGACCCAGTACTTC.

The V call is TRBV7-9, the J call TRBJ2-7; no firm D call. V was cut by 2 bases and J by 0 bases, with 17 bases left in between. Germline V CDR1 and CDR2: SEHNR, FQNEAQ (reference sequence). The CDR3 spans 17 residues. Written as DNA, the CDR3 is TGTGCCAGCAGCTTACCGAGACTCGACGGTGGCTCCTACGAGCAGTACTTC. It translates to CASSLPRLDGGSYEQYF. Supplemented by reference TRBV7-9 and TRBJ2-7, the full variable domain reads DTGVSQNPRHKITKRGQNVTFRCDPISEHNRLYWYRQTLGQGPEFLTYFQNEAQLEKSRLLSDRFSAERPKGSFSTLEIQRTEQGDSAMYLCASSLPRLDGGSYEQYFGPGTRLTVT.

The chain is built from TRBV18 and TRBJ1-4, with a possible D match to TRBD1 (6 bases). The CDR3 is 14 amino acids. CDR1 KGHSH and CDR2 LQKENI come from the germline V gene. The V end was cut by 5 bases, the J end by 6 bases, with 13 bases between. As DNA, the CDR3 is TGTGCCAGCTCAACCGGGACAACAGATGAAAAACTGTTTTTT. Its translation is CASSTGTTDEKLFF. The full variable domain, its missing parts supplied by reference TRBV18 and TRBJ1-4, is NAGVMQNPRHLVRRRGQEARLRCSPMKGHSHVYWYRQLPEEGLKFMVYLQKENIIDESGMPKERFSAEFPKEGPSILRIQQVVRGDSAAYFCASSTGTTDEKLFFGSGTQLSVL.

The chain carries TRBV6-5 and TRBJ2-1; the D gene is possibly TRBD2 (5 bases). V was pared by 7 bases and J by 8 bases, with 21 bases between. This CDR3 is 15 amino acids long. Looked up from germline, CDR1 is MNHEY and CDR2 is SVGAGI. The DNA of the CDR3 is TGTGCCAGCACGCGGGCTCTTCCCCCACAATATGAGCAGTTCTTC. It codes for CASTRALPPQYEQFF.

The chain joins TRBV4-2 to TRBJ1-1; no clear D gene. Germline loops: CDR1 LGHNA, CDR2 YNFKEQ. The CDR3 is made up of 13 amino acids. V lost 4 bases and J 5 bases, leaving 11 bases between the germline ends. The CDR3 bases are TGTGCCAGCAGCCTCGGACGGGAAACTGAAGCTTTCTTT. It encodes CASSLGRETEAFF.

The J gene is TRBJ1-1, the V gene TRBV7-2, with a weak D call TRBD1 (6 bases). The CDR3 runs 17 residues. Germline V gene sequence: CDR1 SGHTA, CDR2 FQGNSA. Trimming took off 5 bases at V and 2 bases at J, with 21 bases between the two ends. In DNA, the CDR3 is TGTGCCAGCAGCCAAAGGAGGGCAGGGGACCTAAACACTGAAGCTTTCTTT. Amino acids: CASSQRRAGDLNTEAFF.

The genes are TRBV4-1 and TRBJ1-1; D is uncertain. Per the germline V gene, CDR1 is MGHRA and CDR2 is YSYEKL. This CDR3 has 16 residues. V was shortened by 1 base and J by 2 bases, with 14 bases between the two germline ends. DNA for the CDR3: TGCGCCAGCAGCCAAGTTGATGTGTATAGTAACACTGAAGCTTTCTTT. Translating gives CASSQVDVYSNTEAFF.

The chain employs TRBV7-9 and TRBJ1-5; D is unclear. Trimming stripped 1 base from V and 6 bases from J, with 13 bases between. CDR3 length: 15 residues. Germline V lookup: CDR1 SEHNR, CDR2 FQNEAQ (reference sequence). CDR3 in amino acids: CASSLGAADLQPQHF. CDR3 bases: TGTGCCAGCAGCTTAGGAGCGGCAGACCTTCAGCCCCAGCATTTT.

Only one count was recorded for this clone. The J gene is TRBJ2-7, the V gene TRBV5-6; TRBD1 matches 9 bases. Germline V gene lookup returns CDR1 SGHDT and CDR2 YYEEEE. With 4 bases clipped from V and 3 bases from J, the junction kept 5 bases outside the gene matches. The CDR3 is 14 residues long. CDR3 DNA: TGTGCCAGCAGCCGGACAGGGGAGAACTACGAGCAGTACTTC. Amino acid sequence: CASSRTGENYEQYF.

The rearrangement joins TRBV28 to TRBJ2-5; TRBD2 matches 7 bases. V lost 10 bases, J lost 4 bases, and 9 bases stayed unmatched. The length of the CDR3 is 13 residues. Per germline, CDR1 MDHEN and CDR2 SYDVKM. CDR3 loop: CATDGGSRETQYF. CDR3 nucleotide sequence: TGTGCCACCGACGGGGGGTCTAGAGAGACCCAGTACTTC.

The gene calls are TRBV6-5 and TRBJ1-5; the match to TRBD1 covers 7 bases. The J segment lost 4 bases and the V segment lost 4 bases, leaving 7 bases of the junction unmatched. This CDR3 comprises 15 residues. Germline lookup yields CDR1 MNHEY and CDR2 SVGAGI. CDR3 in amino acids: CASSSGTVNNQPQHF. In nucleotides, the CDR3 is TGTGCCAGCAGTTCAGGGACAGTAAATAATCAGCCCCAGCATTTT.

The chain combines TRBV10-3 with TRBJ1-2, with 7 bases lining up with TRBD1. This CDR3 spans 13 amino acids. Germline V gene lookup returns CDR1 ENHRY and CDR2 SYGVKD. Losses at the gene ends were 10 bases for V and 4 bases for J; bases not matched to a gene: 9. The CDR3, as DNA: TGTGCCACCAGGGGGGGAGAGGGCTATGGCTACACCTTC. Translating gives CATRGGEGYGYTF.

The chain has TRBV9 and TRBJ2-1; 9 positions match TRBD1. Germline V gene data show CDR1 as SGDLS and CDR2 as YYNGEE. This CDR3 contains 17 residues. J lost 4 bases, V lost 2 bases, and 10 bases had no gene match. In DNA, the CDR3 is TGTGCCAGCAGCGTCCGTTCACAGGGGGCGAGGTACAATGAGCAGTTCTTC. This gives the protein CASSVRSQGARYNEQFF. The complete variable domain, with remaining parts taken from reference TRBV9 and TRBJ2-1, reads DSGVTQTPKHLITATGQRVTLRCSPRSGDLSVYWYQQSLDQGLQFLIQYYNGEERAKGNILERFSAQQFPDLHSELNLSSLELGDSALYFCASSVRSQGARYNEQFFGPGTRLTVL.

The chain employs TRBV7-9 and TRBJ1-3; no firm D call. The CDR3 totals 13 residues. The V gene's germline CDR1 is SEHNR and CDR2 FQNEAQ (reference sequence). The V gene lost 5 bases and the J gene lost 4 bases, with 9 bases spanning the gap. The CDR3 nucleotides read TGTGCCAGCAGCCTAAGGAGGGGAAACACCATATATTTT. Translation: CASSLRRGNTIYF.

The chain combines TRBV10-3 with TRBJ2-7; TRBD1 is a possible D gene (5 bases). The ends were cut back, 6 bases at V and 1 base at J, with 10 bases in the middle. CDR1 is ENHRY, CDR2 SYGVKD, per germline. The CDR3 is 13 amino acids. In DNA form, the CDR3 reads TGTGCCATCAGGACAGACATTTCCTACGAGCAGTACTTC. Translated, it gives CAIRTDISYEQYF.

This clone was seen a single time. This chain connects TRBV11-2 to TRBJ2-3, with a possible D match to TRBD1 (5 bases). Trimming removed 0 bases from V and 5 bases from J, with 24 bases in between. Germline V CDR1 and CDR2: SGHAT, FQNNGV. The CDR3 has 19 residues. CDR3 in DNA: TGTGCCAGCAGCTTAGAGGGGCCGTACGTTTACGATCGGGTAGATACGCAGTATTTT. Translation gives CASSLEGPYVYDRVDTQYF.

The J gene is TRBJ1-1, the V gene TRBV7-9; 7 bases line up with TRBD1. Per the germline V gene, CDR1 is SEHNR and CDR2 is FQNEAQ (reference sequence). V was pared by 2 bases and J by 1 base, with 4 bases of the junction left unmatched. The CDR3 covers 15 residues. The CDR3 bases are TGTGCCAGCAGCTTAAGCACAGGGGCGAACACTGAAGCTTTCTTT. Translating it yields CASSLSTGANTEAFF.

The genes are TRBV11-2 and TRBJ2-3; D is uncertain. Germline lookup yields CDR1 SGHAT and CDR2 FQNNGV. There are 12 residues in the CDR3. V lost 5 bases to trimming and J lost 2 bases, with 5 bases between them. The CDR3 coding sequence is TGTGCCAGCAGCCCACCCACAGATACGCAGTATTTT. This encodes CASSPPTDTQYF. The whole variable domain, filled in from reference TRBV11-2 and TRBJ2-3, reads EAGVAQSPRYKIIEKRQSVAFWCNPISGHATLYWYQQILGQGPKLLIQFQNNGVVDDSQLPKDRFSAERLKGVDSTLKIQPAKLEDSAVYLCASSPPTDTQYFGPGTRLTVL.

The chain recombines TRBV6-5 with TRBJ1-6, with D tentatively TRBD1 (5 bases). The CDR3 is made up of 14 amino acids. Germline CDR1 MNHEY, CDR2 SVGAGI. Deletions cut 0 bases from V and 7 bases from J, with 7 bases between. Here the CDR3 DNA reads TGTGCCAGCAGTTACTCAAGGGGAAATTCACCCCTCCACTTT. Translated: CASSYSRGNSPLHF.

V and J are TRBV4-2 and TRBJ1-1; a possible D gene is TRBD1 (5 bases). V lost 0 bases, J lost 8 bases, and 16 bases lay in between. Per the germline V gene, CDR1 is LGHNA and CDR2 is YNFKEQ. CDR3 length: 15 amino acids. This CDR3 reads CASSQDYQGEREAFF. CDR3 nucleotide sequence: TGTGCCAGCAGCCAAGATTACCAAGGGGAAAGAGAAGCTTTCTTT.

The chain is built from TRBV20-1 and TRBJ2-1; 8 bases align to TRBD2. Trimming at V came to 3 bases and at J to 3 bases, leaving 7 bases not matched to a gene. Germline V gives CDR1 DFQATT, CDR2 SNEGSKA (reference sequence). This CDR3 is built from 15 residues. DNA for the CDR3: TGCAGTGCTAGTTACGGGGGGGCTGGCTACAATGAGCAGTTCTTC. As protein: CSASYGGAGYNEQFF.

This clone was seen once. The V and J genes are TRBV7-9 and TRBJ1-1; weak D call: TRBD1 (6 bases). CDR1 SEHNR and CDR2 FQNEAQ come from the germline V gene (reference sequence). There are 13 residues in the CDR3. V lost 4 bases, J lost 4 bases, and 10 bases lay in between. CDR3 sequence (DNA): TGTGCCAGCAGCTCCACAGGGACCACTGAAGCTTTCTTT. Amino acids: CASSSTGTTEAFF. The variable domain in full, with the rest retrieved from reference TRBV7-9 and TRBJ1-1, is DTGVSQNPRHKITKRGQNVTFRCDPISEHNRLYWYRQTLGQGPEFLTYFQNEAQLEKSRLLSDRFSAERPKGSFSTLEIQRTEQGDSAMYLCASSSTGTTEAFFGQGTRLTVV.

This rearrangement joins TRBV5-1 to TRBJ2-5; 14 bases are a match to TRBD2. The CDR3 spans 17 residues. The J segment lost 4 bases and the V segment lost 5 bases, leaving 10 bases of the junction unmatched. Germline V lookup: CDR1 SGHRS, CDR2 YFSETQ. DNA for the CDR3: TGCGCCAGCAGTTTGACTAGCGGGGGGGCTTTAGGAGAGACCCAGTACTTC. Amino acids: CASSLTSGGALGETQYF.

The chain combines TRBV12-5 with TRBJ1-2; the D is unclear. CDR3 length: 12 residues. Looked up from germline, CDR1 is LGHNT and CDR2 is FRNRAP. Trimming cost V 4 bases and J 1 base, with 4 bases left between them. CDR3 DNA: TGTGCTAGTGGTTACAATAACTATGGCTACACCTTC. It codes for CASGYNNYGYTF.

The chain couples TRBV4-1 to TRBJ2-5; 9 bases fit TRBD2. The germline V gene has CDR1 MGHRA and CDR2 YSYEKL. V gave up 3 bases and J gave up 1 base; unmatched junction bases: 18. The CDR3 is 20 residues long. The CDR3 sequence: CASSHRAGGIGLFSQETQYF. The CDR3 bases are TGCGCCAGCAGCCATAGAGCGGGGGGCATTGGGTTGTTTTCCCAAGAGACCCAGTACTTC.

V gene TRBV7-9 combines with J gene TRBJ2-1, with TRBD2 matching 11 bases. CDR3 length: 14 residues. Germline CDR1 reads SEHNR; CDR2 reads FQNEAQ (reference sequence). V lost 7 bases and J lost 7; bases outside the gene matches: 6. CDR3 DNA sequence: TGTGCCAGCACCGTAGCGGGGGGGCTGAATGAGCAGTTCTTC. It yields the protein CASTVAGGLNEQFF.